This TCR beta chain was found in a study of spatial heterogeneity in lung cancer. Study-wide findings and caveats: Tumors with more nonsynonymous mutations had more expanded intratumoral alpha and beta TCRs.

Time point indicated: sample taken at primary tumor resection. The donors were 72 patients with non-small cell lung cancer that was early-stage and untreated. The table lists this clonotype with a few counts. Its antigen is unknown. Trimming removed 0 bases from V and 5 bases from J; junction bases left unmatched: 5. Germline CDR1 reads SGHVS; CDR2 reads FNYEAQ. The CDR3 loop spans 16 amino acids. TCRdb reprocessed the 5' RACE reads via MiXCR and lists one record per CDR3 protein. The table has about 29,000 distinct CDR3 sequences, around 7% seen once. The sample was lung tumor tissue, taken at surgery. The chain recombines TRBV7-6 with TRBJ2-2; 8 bases line up with TRBD1. The clonotype was recovered from a male donor with early-stage non-small cell lung cancer. CDR3 nucleotide sequence: TGTGCCAGCAGCTTAGCGGGACAGGCGGGGACCGGGGAGCTGTTTTTT. Residues: CASSLAGQAGTGELFF.